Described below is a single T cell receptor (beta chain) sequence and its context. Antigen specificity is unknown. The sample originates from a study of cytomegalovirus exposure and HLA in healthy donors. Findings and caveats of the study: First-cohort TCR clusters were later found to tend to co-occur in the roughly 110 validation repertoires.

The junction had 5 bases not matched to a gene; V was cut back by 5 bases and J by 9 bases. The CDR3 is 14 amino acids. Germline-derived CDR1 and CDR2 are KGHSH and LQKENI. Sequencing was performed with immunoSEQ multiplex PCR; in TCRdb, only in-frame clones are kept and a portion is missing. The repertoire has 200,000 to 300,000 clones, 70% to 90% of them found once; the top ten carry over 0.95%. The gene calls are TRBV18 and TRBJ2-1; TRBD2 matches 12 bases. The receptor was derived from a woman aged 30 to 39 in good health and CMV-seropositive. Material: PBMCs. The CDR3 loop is CASSETSGRTEQFF. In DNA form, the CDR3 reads TGTGCCAGCTCAGAGACTAGCGGGAGAACTGAGCAGTTCTTC.